Following are 17 T cell receptor beta chains from one sample sequenced in a study of response to subunit inactivated influenza vaccine. TCRdb re-derived calls from the RT-PCR reads in MiXCR, one entry per CDR3 protein. The sample has around 480,000 distinct CDR3 sequences, roughly 9.8% seen once. The sample consisted of PBMCs from blood, taken 45 days after vaccination. The source of these receptors is a man aged 50-59 years who received an inactivated influenza vaccine.

This clonotype was recorded a few times. The chain carries TRBV10-2 and TRBJ2-1, with 9 positions matching TRBD1. The CDR3 is 16 amino acids. The V segment lost 4 bases and the J segment 1 base; nucleotides outside the gene matches: 5. The germline CDR1 and CDR2 sequences are WSHSY and SAAADI. The CDR3 is CASSGTGTGSYNEQFF. CDR3 sequence (DNA): TGCGCCAGCAGTGGAACCGGGACAGGGTCCTACAATGAGCAGTTCTTC.

The table lists this clonotype with many counts. The rearrangement joins TRBV29-1 to TRBJ2-1; maybe TRBD2 (6 bases). V gave up 7 bases and J gave up 7 bases, with 23 bases separating them. The CDR3 sequence is 15 residues long. Germline CDR1 and CDR2: SQVTM and ANQGSEA. In DNA form, the CDR3 reads TGCAGCGCCCCTAGGAGGGCGGGAATCTGGAATGAGCAGTTCTTC. Amino acid sequence: CSAPRRAGIWNEQFF.

This clonotype was detected many times. The chain joins TRBV24-1 to TRBJ2-1, with 7 bases fitting TRBD1. CDR1 and CDR2 (germline): KGHDR, SFDVKD. V shed 3 bases and J 6 bases; nucleotides not matched to a gene: 10. The CDR3 runs to 16 residues. The CDR3 here is CATSDPLTGMSNEQFF. The DNA of the CDR3 is TGTGCCACCAGTGATCCACTGACAGGGATGAGCAATGAGCAGTTCTTC.

This clonotype was picked up many times. V usage is TRBV20-1 and J usage is TRBJ1-2, with a possible D match to TRBD1 (5 bases). Germline loops: CDR1 DFQATT, CDR2 SNEGSKA (reference sequence). The CDR3 is made up of 15 amino acids. CDR3 sequence: CRGRSGPRSNYGYTF. The CDR3, as DNA: TGCAGGGGACGGAGTGGCCCCCGCTCGAACTATGGCTACACCTTC.

The V call is TRBV18, the J call TRBJ2-5; TRBD2 might be the D (6 bases). CDR1 and CDR2 from the germline V gene are KGHSH and LQKENI. The CDR3 consists of 17 residues. Trimming shortened V by 2 bases and J by 2 bases, and 18 bases separated the two germline ends. CDR3 in amino acids: CASSPEPTSGKQETQYF. DNA for the CDR3: TGTGCCAGCTCACCAGAGCCGACTAGTGGGAAACAAGAGACCCAGTACTTC.

Points on this clonotype: This may be a read error: a much more frequent sequence differs by one nucleotide. This chain uses TRBV20-1 with TRBJ2-3; TRBD2 aligns across 11 bases. J lost 4 bases, V lost 5 bases, and 8 bases had no gene match. This CDR3 contains 15 residues. Germline V lookup: CDR1 DFQATT, CDR2 SNEGSKA (reference sequence). In nucleotides, the CDR3 is TGCAGTGCTCGTAGCGGGGGGGTTTTCTCAGATACGCAGTATTTT. It specifies CSARSGGVFSDTQYF.

This clonotype came up many times. The chain has TRBV5-1 and TRBJ2-6; perhaps TRBD1 as D (5 bases). The germline V gene encodes CDR1 SGHRS and CDR2 YFSETQ. The CDR3 is 15 residues long. V was trimmed by 5 bases and J by 0 bases, leaving 9 bases between them. CDR3 protein: CASRADSSGANVLTF. In DNA, the CDR3 is TGCGCCAGCAGGGCCGACAGCTCTGGGGCCAACGTCCTGACTTTC.

This chain uses TRBV11-1 with TRBJ2-1, with TRBD2 matching 8 bases. Germline loops: CDR1 SGHAT, CDR2 FQDESV (reference sequence). The CDR3 covers 16 residues. Germline trimming cut 3 bases from V and 2 bases from J; bases unmatched to any gene: 6. The CDR3 coding sequence is TGTGCCAGCAGCTTCCTGGGCGGGAGGCCCTACAATGAGCAGTTCTTC. Its protein is CASSFLGGRPYNEQFF.

The J gene is TRBJ2-3, the V gene TRBV10-3; D unclear. Trimming left V 5 bases short and J 6 bases short, with 12 bases between. This CDR3 contains 13 residues. CDR1 and CDR2 from the germline V gene are ENHRY and SYGVKD. The CDR3 DNA reads as TGTGCCATCAGTCCAAATGCCCAGGATACGCAGTATTTT. Its protein product is CAISPNAQDTQYF.

J is TRBJ2-7 and V is TRBV5-5; TRBD2 agrees at 14 bases. The V segment lost 4 bases and the J segment 2 bases; nucleotides outside the gene matches: 2. The CDR3 sequence is 15 residues long. The germline V gene has CDR1 SGHKS and CDR2 YYEKEE (reference sequence). The CDR3 DNA is TGTGCCAGCAGCGGGACTAGCGGGGGAACCTACGAGCAGTACTTC. Encoded protein: CASSGTSGGTYEQYF.

CDR3 sequence: CATSDPRRVTDTQYF. CDR3 bases: TGTGCCACCAGTGATCCTCGGCGGGTCACAGATACGCAGTATTTT. The chain joins TRBV24-1 to TRBJ2-3, with a possible D match to TRBD2 (5 bases). V lost 3 bases to trimming and J lost 2 bases, with 11 bases between them. The CDR3 runs 15 residues. CDR1 is KGHDR, CDR2 SFDVKD, per germline.

This clonotype was seen a few times. The chain couples TRBV18 to TRBJ1-2; the D is unclear. The length of the CDR3 is 14 residues. The germline V gene has CDR1 KGHSH and CDR2 LQKENI. V was clipped by 2 bases and J by 1 base, with 8 bases between them. The DNA of the CDR3 is TGTGCCAGCTCACCAGGGCAGGATAACTATGGCTACACCTTC. It specifies CASSPGQDNYGYTF.

This clonotype was detected ten times or more. CDR3 DNA: TGTGCCAGCAGCTACTCTTGGGGCGGGAGGGCCGACATTCAGTACTTC. Translated: CASSYSWGGRADIQYF. The rearrangement uses TRBV7-2 and TRBJ2-4, with 9 bases fitting TRBD2. The germline V gene encodes CDR1 SGHTA and CDR2 FQGNSA. V shed 4 bases and J 8 bases; nucleotides not matched to a gene: 12. CDR3 size: 16 residues.

The table lists this clonotype with many counts. This sequence joins TRBV28 and TRBJ2-1, with D perhaps TRBD2 (6 bases). With 10 bases removed from V and 6 bases from J, the gap between germline ends came to 16 bases. CDR1 and CDR2 from the germline V gene are MDHEN and SYDVKM. The length of the CDR3 is 13 residues. Here the CDR3 DNA reads TGTGCCACCCCGGGAGACGGAGGCAATGAGCAGTTCTTC. This sequence encodes CATPGDGGNEQFF.

This chain joins TRBV6-1 and TRBJ2-7; the match to TRBD1 covers 9 bases. Germline lookup yields CDR1 MNHNS and CDR2 SASEGT. The V and J ends lost 6 bases and 0 bases, in that order; junction bases with no gene match: 6. The CDR3 is 15 amino acids. CDR3 sequence (DNA): TGTGCCAGCAGCGAGTACAGGGGGCTCTCCTACGAGCAGTACTTC. It is translated as CASSEYRGLSYEQYF.

This clonotype has more than one count but fewer than ten. The J gene is TRBJ1-6, the V gene TRBV28; D not certain. This CDR3 spans 14 amino acids. Deletions cut 5 bases from V and 8 bases from J, with 13 bases between. CDR1 is MDHEN, CDR2 SYDVKM, per germline. In nucleotides, the CDR3 is TGTGCCAGCAGTCTCCGGACTGACGATTCACCCCTCCACTTT. This gives the protein CASSLRTDDSPLHF.

This clonotype was recorded a few times. V gene TRBV28 combines with J gene TRBJ2-7; 10 positions match TRBD1. Trimming took 5 bases from V and 5 from J; bases not matched to a gene: 12. This CDR3 spans 16 amino acids. Germline V CDR1 and CDR2: MDHEN, SYDVKM. The CDR3 spells CASSQGTGDWEDEQYF. CDR3 coding DNA: TGTGCCAGCAGTCAGGGGACAGGGGATTGGGAGGACGAGCAGTACTTC.